Listed below are T cell receptor beta chains from one sample, sequenced in a study of graft-versus-host responses after intestinal transplantation. The repertoire was sequenced with immunoSEQ multiplex PCR; TCRdb's copy has only in-frame clones and lacks some. Here the sample spans approximately 130,000 clones, approximately 94% being singletons. The antigens for these receptors are not known. The specimen was unstimulated CD4+ T cells sorted from spleen or lymph node cells, collected before intestinal transplant. The receptors here all came from a human donor who received an intestinal transplant. CDR3s include the opening cysteine and the closing phenylalanine or tryptophan. The D gene is left open where the match is weak. A clone size is listed for some rows: how often the clone was seen (once, few, many), or a class if it is expanded.

abundance: NA
d_gene: NA
v_gene: TRBV5-4
j_gene: TRBJ1-6
CDR3nt: TGTGCCAGCAGCTTGGATAACAGGGCGGATAATTCACCCCTCCACTTT
CDR3aa: CASSLDNRADNSPLHF

abundance: NA
d_gene: TRBD2
v_gene: TRBV28
j_gene: TRBJ2-5
CDR3nt: TGTGCCAGCAGTTTTGGTAGCGGGGGGCCTGATGGGGAGACCCAGTACTTC
CDR3aa: CASSFGSGGPDGETQYF

abundance: NA
d_gene: NA
v_gene: TRBV9
j_gene: TRBJ2-1
CDR3nt: TGTGCCAGCAGCGTTTGGGGGGAAGACTACAATGAGCAGTTCTTC
CDR3aa: CASSVWGEDYNEQFF

abundance: NA
d_gene: TRBD1
v_gene: TRBV18
j_gene: TRBJ2-2
CDR3nt: TGTGCCAGCTCACTTCACCAGGGGGACGGGGAGCTGTTTTTT
CDR3aa: CASSLHQGDGELFF

abundance: NA
d_gene: NA
v_gene: TRBV19
j_gene: TRBJ2-2
CDR3nt: TGTGCCAGTAGTAGGCAGGGTACGACCGGGGAGCTGTTTTTT
CDR3aa: CASSRQGTTGELFF

abundance: NA
d_gene: NA
v_gene: TRBV29-1
j_gene: TRBJ2-5
CDR3nt: TGCAGCGTTGTGGGTCCGAGTTCCGGGCTTGGTGAGACCCAGTACTTC
CDR3aa: CSVVGPSSGLGETQYF

abundance: NA
d_gene: TRBD1
v_gene: TRBV7-9
j_gene: TRBJ1-3
CDR3nt: TGTGCCAGCAGCCCCCGTGGTCGGACAGGGGAGGGAAACACCATATATTTT
CDR3aa: CASSPRGRTGEGNTIYF

abundance: NA
d_gene: NA
v_gene: TRBV11-2
j_gene: TRBJ2-7
CDR3nt: TGTGCCAGCAGCTTAACCGGGACAACCCCCTACGAGCAGTACTTC
CDR3aa: CASSLTGTTPYEQYF

abundance: NA
d_gene: NA
v_gene: TRBV11-1
j_gene: TRBJ2-7
CDR3nt: TGTGCCAGCAGCCCCCGGGACGTCCGCGTGACGGACTTC
CDR3aa: CASSPRDVRVTDF

abundance: NA
d_gene: TRBD1
v_gene: TRBV6-6
j_gene: TRBJ2-7
CDR3nt: TGTGCCAGCATGAGAGGACAGGGCTCTTCCTACGAGCAGTACTTC
CDR3aa: CASMRGQGSSYEQYF

abundance: once
d_gene: TRBD1
v_gene: TRBV7-9
j_gene: TRBJ2-7
CDR3nt: TGTGCCAGCAGCTTAGGGACAGGAAACTACGAGCAGTACTTC
CDR3aa: CASSLGTGNYEQYF

abundance: NA
d_gene: NA
v_gene: TRBV16
j_gene: TRBJ2-7
CDR3nt: TGTGCCAGCAGCCAATCTGGGAAGGTGTCTTATCTCGAGCAGTACTTC
CDR3aa: CASSQSGKVSYLEQYF

abundance: NA
d_gene: NA
v_gene: TRBV6-5
j_gene: TRBJ1-2
CDR3nt: TGTGCCAGCAATCCCGACGGCCGGAACTATGGCTACACCTTC
CDR3aa: CASNPDGRNYGYTF

abundance: once
d_gene: NA
v_gene: TRBV30
j_gene: TRBJ1-3
CDR3nt: TGTGCCTGGAGTTCAGGGCCGGGAAACACCATATATTTT
CDR3aa: CAWSSGPGNTIYF

abundance: NA
d_gene: NA
v_gene: TRBV5-6
j_gene: TRBJ2-7
CDR3nt: TGTGCCAGCAGCTCCCGGCACGGAGCCTACGAGCAGTACTTC
CDR3aa: CASSSRHGAYEQYF

abundance: NA
d_gene: NA
v_gene: TRBV9
j_gene: TRBJ2-7
CDR3nt: TGTGCCAGCAGCGTAGATGGCGGGGTCTACGAGCAGTACTTC
CDR3aa: CASSVDGGVYEQYF

abundance: NA
d_gene: TRBD2
v_gene: TRBV5-1
j_gene: TRBJ2-1
CDR3nt: TGCGCCAGCAGCTTGGAGAATAGCGGGGGGTACGATGAGCAGTTCTTC
CDR3aa: CASSLENSGGYDEQFF

abundance: NA
d_gene: NA
v_gene: TRBV5-6
j_gene: TRBJ1-3
CDR3nt: TGTGCCAGCAGCTTAGCTAACCCTGGAAACACCATATATTTT
CDR3aa: CASSLANPGNTIYF

abundance: NA
d_gene: TRBD1
v_gene: TRBV4-2
j_gene: TRBJ2-5
CDR3nt: TGTGCCAGCAGCCACAATCTCGGACAGGGGGAGGGAGAGACCCAGTACTTC
CDR3aa: CASSHNLGQGEGETQYF

abundance: NA
d_gene: TRBD2
v_gene: TRBV6-5
j_gene: TRBJ2-2
CDR3nt: TGTGCCAGCAGTTGGCTAGCGGGGGGTTACACCGGGGAGCTGTTTTTT
CDR3aa: CASSWLAGGYTGELFF

abundance: NA
d_gene: NA
v_gene: TRBV2
j_gene: TRBJ2-7
CDR3nt: TGTGCCAGCAAACGGAGCTCCTACGAGCAGTACTTC
CDR3aa: CASKRSSYEQYF

abundance: NA
d_gene: NA
v_gene: TRBV7-3
j_gene: TRBJ2-1
CDR3nt: TGTGCCAGCAGCTTATGCGATCCCTACAATGAGCAGTTCTTC
CDR3aa: CASSLCDPYNEQFF

abundance: NA
d_gene: NA
v_gene: TRBV2
j_gene: TRBJ1-2
CDR3nt: TGTGCCAGCAGTGAGTTGGAGGCAGGGATGGGCTACACCTTC
CDR3aa: CASSELEAGMGYTF

abundance: NA
d_gene: NA
v_gene: TRBV4-2
j_gene: TRBJ2-7
CDR3nt: TGTGCCAGCAGCCAGTCGGACAGAAGCTCCTACGAGCAGTACTTC
CDR3aa: CASSQSDRSSYEQYF

abundance: NA
d_gene: NA
v_gene: TRBV18
j_gene: TRBJ2-7
CDR3nt: TGTGCCAGCTCACCACCTAGACAGCCAACACTGAACTACGAGCAGTACTTC
CDR3aa: CASSPPRQPTLNYEQYF

abundance: NA
d_gene: NA
v_gene: TRBV5-1
j_gene: TRBJ1-4
CDR3nt: TGCGCCAGCAGCTTGGGGCAGGGTGGTGAAAAACTGTTTTTT
CDR3aa: CASSLGQGGEKLFF

abundance: NA
d_gene: NA
v_gene: TRBV5-5
j_gene: TRBJ1-1
CDR3nt: TGTGCCAGCAGCTTGGGACGGAACACTGAAGCTTTCTTT
CDR3aa: CASSLGRNTEAFF

abundance: NA
d_gene: TRBD2
v_gene: TRBV10-3
j_gene: TRBJ2-3
CDR3nt: TGTGCCATCAGGCGACTAGCGGGGGGATCTAGCACAGATACGCAGTATTTT
CDR3aa: CAIRRLAGGSSTDTQYF

abundance: NA
d_gene: TRBD1
v_gene: TRBV10-3
j_gene: TRBJ1-4
CDR3nt: TGTGCCATCAGTGCAATTAAAACAGGGGGCGGGGAAAAACTGTTTTTT
CDR3aa: CAISAIKTGGGEKLFF

abundance: NA
d_gene: TRBD1
v_gene: TRBV27
j_gene: TRBJ1-1
CDR3nt: TGTGCCAGCAGGGAACAGGGGATGGCTGAAGCTTTCTTT
CDR3aa: CASREQGMAEAFF

abundance: NA
d_gene: NA
v_gene: TRBV14
j_gene: TRBJ1-5
CDR3nt: TGTGCCAGCAGCCAAGTCTCTAGCAATCAGCCCCAGCATTTT
CDR3aa: CASSQVSSNQPQHF

abundance: few
d_gene: NA
v_gene: TRBV5-1
j_gene: TRBJ1-5
CDR3nt: TGCGCCAGCAGCTTGAACAAAGACCAGCCCCAGCATTTT
CDR3aa: CASSLNKDQPQHF

abundance: NA
d_gene: NA
v_gene: TRBV11-2
j_gene: TRBJ1-4
CDR3nt: TGTGCCAGCAGCTTATCCGTGGGGCCGAGGGCCGAAAAACTGTTTTTT
CDR3aa: CASSLSVGPRAEKLFF

abundance: NA
d_gene: NA
v_gene: TRBV5-1
j_gene: TRBJ1-1
CDR3nt: TGCGCCAGCAGCTTCATAAGGATGAACACTGAAGCTTTCTTT
CDR3aa: CASSFIRMNTEAFF

abundance: few
d_gene: NA
v_gene: TRBV18
j_gene: TRBJ1-3
CDR3nt: TGTGCCAGTAGCGAGGGTCACAACGGGATCATATATTTT
CDR3aa: CASSEGHNGIIYF

abundance: NA
d_gene: NA
v_gene: TRBV12-5
j_gene: TRBJ2-1
CDR3nt: TGTGCTAGTGGTTTGGGATTGGGTGAGCAGTTCTTC
CDR3aa: CASGLGLGEQFF

abundance: NA
d_gene: NA
v_gene: TRBV19
j_gene: TRBJ1-1
CDR3nt: TGTGCCAGTAGCAGCCGGGCTAACACTGAAGCTTTCTTT
CDR3aa: CASSSRANTEAFF

abundance: NA
d_gene: TRBD1
v_gene: TRBV4-1
j_gene: TRBJ2-7
CDR3nt: TGCGCCAGCAGCCATCCCTCAGGGGGCTCATACGAGCAGTACTTC
CDR3aa: CASSHPSGGSYEQYF

abundance: NA
d_gene: NA
v_gene: TRBV5-1
j_gene: TRBJ2-1
CDR3nt: TGCGCCAGCAGGAGCGACCAGAGCTCCTACAATGAGCAGTTCTTC
CDR3aa: CASRSDQSSYNEQFF

abundance: NA
d_gene: TRBD2
v_gene: TRBV5-4
j_gene: TRBJ2-5
CDR3nt: TGTGCCAGCAGCTTGGTAGCGGGGGGGGGCTATGAGACCCAGTACTTC
CDR3aa: CASSLVAGGGYETQYF

abundance: NA
d_gene: NA
v_gene: TRBV4-1
j_gene: TRBJ2-5
CDR3nt: TGCGCCAGCAGCCACCTCCGGGACTTCCAAGAGACCCAGTACTTC
CDR3aa: CASSHLRDFQETQYF

abundance: NA
d_gene: NA
v_gene: TRBV18
j_gene: TRBJ2-5
CDR3nt: TGTGCCAGCTCACCCCAGACAGGTCAAGAGACCCAGTACTTC
CDR3aa: CASSPQTGQETQYF

abundance: once
d_gene: NA
v_gene: TRBV5-1
j_gene: TRBJ1-2
CDR3nt: TGCGCCAGCAGCCCAGGGGTAGGGCGAGATGGCTACACCTTC
CDR3aa: CASSPGVGRDGYTF

abundance: NA
d_gene: TRBD1
v_gene: TRBV4-2
j_gene: TRBJ2-1
CDR3nt: TGTGCCAGCAGCCAAGACGGACAGGGGGCGTTCAATGAGCAGTTCTTC
CDR3aa: CASSQDGQGAFNEQFF

abundance: NA
d_gene: NA
v_gene: TRBV6-6
j_gene: TRBJ1-6
CDR3nt: TGTGCCAGTAAAACCGACAGCCACGGTTCACCCCTCCACTTT
CDR3aa: CASKTDSHGSPLHF

abundance: NA
d_gene: NA
v_gene: TRBV30
j_gene: TRBJ2-7
CDR3nt: TGTGCCTGGAGTGTGCCCATACGATCCTACGAGCAGTACTTC
CDR3aa: CAWSVPIRSYEQYF

abundance: once
d_gene: NA
v_gene: TRBV12-5
j_gene: TRBJ2-2
CDR3nt: TGTGCTAGTGGACCCCGACAGTCAACCGGGGAGCTGTTTTTT
CDR3aa: CASGPRQSTGELFF

abundance: NA
d_gene: NA
v_gene: TRBV5-8
j_gene: TRBJ2-2
CDR3nt: TGTGCCAGCAGCTTAGGTCTAGCGCCCGGGGAGCTGTTTTTT
CDR3aa: CASSLGLAPGELFF

abundance: few
d_gene: TRBD1
v_gene: TRBV30
j_gene: TRBJ1-1
CDR3nt: TGTGCCTGGAGAGGGGACAGCTACACTGAAGCTTTCTTT
CDR3aa: CAWRGDSYTEAFF

abundance: NA
d_gene: TRBD2
v_gene: TRBV10-2
j_gene: TRBJ2-1
CDR3nt: TGCGCCAGCAGACCCGGACTAGCGGGGGGGCCGAGCTCCTACAATGAGCAGTTCTTC
CDR3aa: CASRPGLAGGPSSYNEQFF

abundance: NA
d_gene: TRBD2
v_gene: TRBV10-3
j_gene: TRBJ2-7
CDR3nt: TGTGCGGTTCGGGGGGGATACGAGCAGTACTTC
CDR3aa: CAVRGGYEQYF